The 20 T cell receptor beta chains presented below share a single source sample, sequenced in a study of cytomegalovirus exposure and HLA in healthy donors (dated by TCRdb to 2015 to 2018). Receptor amplification or capture employed the immunoSEQ multiplex PCR assay. A mixture of 60 forward primers for TCR Vbeta segments and 13 reverse primers for TCR Jbeta segments was used in the multiplex PCR. Held by TCRdb, this immuneACCESS table contains in-frame sequences only and omits some clones. Under half of the omission traces to an unresolved V gene where checked; the cause of the rest is unknown. The sample has 200,000 to 250,000 clones on record, about 89% of them singletons. Of the sample, more than 0.8% is held by the ten largest clones. Sequenced material: PBMCs. These TCRs come from a young woman in good health and CMV-seronegative.

This clone was detected once. The chain has TRBV11-3 and TRBJ2-1; no reliable D call. CDR3 length: 14 residues. CDR1 is SGHNT, CDR2 YENEEA, per germline. V gave up 7 bases and J gave up 6 bases, with 16 bases separating them. In nucleotides, the CDR3 is TGTGCCAGCACCGTCTCGCCTACAGTCAATGAGCAGTTCTTC. This gives the protein CASTVSPTVNEQFF.

The V call is TRBV7-2, the J call TRBJ2-1; the match to TRBD2 covers 12 bases. CDR3 length: 14 amino acids. The trim removed 5 bases at V and 14 bases at J, leaving 10 bases unmatched. Germline V CDR1 and CDR2: SGHTA, FQGNSA. The CDR3 DNA reads TGTGCCAGCAGCCCCTGGACTAGCGGGGATCGGAAGTTCTTC. Protein: CASSPWTSGDRKFF.

The rearrangement links TRBV19 to TRBJ1-2; no clear D. Trimming took 0 bases from V and 4 from J, leaving 12 bases between them. CDR1 and CDR2 from the germline V gene are LNHDA and SQIVND (reference sequence). CDR3 length: 15 amino acids. CDR3 sequence (DNA): TGTGCCAGTAGTATAGAAAGCCCGGCGGCCTATGGCTACACCTTC. It encodes CASSIESPAAYGYTF.

In its sample, this clone was seen once. The chain employs TRBV6-5 and TRBJ1-2, with 9 positions matching TRBD1. This CDR3 has 14 residues. The ends lost 2 bases at V and 7 bases at J; junction bases unmatched: 5. Germline V lookup: CDR1 MNHEY, CDR2 SVGAGI. CDR3 sequence (DNA): TGTGCCAGCAGTTACGACAGGGGGGGAGTTGGCTACACCTTC. Translating it yields CASSYDRGGVGYTF.

The chain joins TRBV27 to TRBJ2-7; 8 bases are a match to TRBD2. The CDR3 sequence is 13 residues long. Germline CDR1 is MNHEY and CDR2 is SMNVEV (reference sequence). V was clipped by 5 bases and J by 4 bases; unmatched bases: 4. The CDR3 sequence is CASSSGSVYEQYF. In DNA, the CDR3 is TGTGCCAGCAGTAGCGGGAGTGTGTACGAGCAGTACTTC.

The rearrangement links TRBV5-4 to TRBJ1-2, with D possibly TRBD1 on 5 matching bases. CDR1 and CDR2 (germline): SGHNT, YYREEE (reference sequence). V was clipped by 2 bases and J by 8 bases, with 16 bases between them. The CDR3 loop spans 14 amino acids. The CDR3: CASSFAGLSSGYTF. In nucleotides, the CDR3 is TGTGCCAGCAGCTTTGCGGGACTCTCCTCGGGCTACACCTTC.

This sequence joins TRBV5-1 and TRBJ2-6; unclear D gene. The CDR3 covers 14 residues. Trimming pared 2 bases from V and 3 bases from J, leaving 6 bases between. Per the germline V gene, CDR1 is SGHRS and CDR2 is YFSETQ. Here the CDR3 reads CASSFFGGANVLTF. The CDR3 DNA follows: TGCGCCAGCAGCTTCTTCGGTGGGGCCAACGTCCTGACTTTC.

This clone showed up just a few times. The J gene is TRBJ2-5, the V gene TRBV5-4; the D is unclear. This CDR3 comprises 15 residues. Germline-derived CDR1 and CDR2 are SGHNT and YYREEE (reference sequence). The V end was cut by 1 base, the J end by 4 bases, with 14 bases between. The CDR3 nucleotides read TGTGCCAGCAGCTTGTTAGGAGTAAACCCAGAGACCCAGTACTTC. Translated: CASSLLGVNPETQYF.

The chain is built from TRBV9 and TRBJ2-1, with 10 bases matching TRBD2. This CDR3 comprises 15 residues. In germline, CDR1 is SGDLS, CDR2 YYNGEE. After removal of 3 bases from V and 9 bases from J, the junction contained 9 bases not matched to a gene. CDR3 sequence: CASSARSSGGGEQFF. In DNA, the CDR3 is TGTGCCAGCAGCGCCCGTTCTAGCGGGGGAGGTGAGCAGTTCTTC.

J is TRBJ2-7 and V is TRBV19; D not resolved. This CDR3 has 14 residues. With 10 bases removed from V and 6 bases from J, the gap between germline ends came to 22 bases. The germline V gene has CDR1 LNHDA and CDR2 SQIVND (reference sequence). This CDR3 is CATRPEERPSEQYF. As DNA, the CDR3 is TGTGCCACCCGCCCGGAAGAAAGGCCTAGCGAGCAGTACTTC.

V gene TRBV5-5 combines with J gene TRBJ2-3; 11 bases are a match to TRBD1. The CDR3 contains 15 residues. Germline V CDR1 and CDR2: SGHKS, YYEKEE (reference sequence). V shed 3 bases, J shed 3 bases, and the junction held 3 bases outside the gene matches. CDR3 region: CASSYGDRGTDTQYF. The CDR3 region has the DNA TGTGCCAGCAGCTATGGGGACAGGGGGACAGATACGCAGTATTTT.

The chain combines TRBV6-5 with TRBJ1-5; D ambiguous. Trimming took off 0 bases at V and 6 bases at J, with 9 bases between the two ends. Per the germline V gene, CDR1 is MNHEY and CDR2 is SVGAGI. The CDR3 runs 14 residues. CDR3 in DNA: TGTGCCAGCAGTTACTCGAGGCTTGGTCAGCCCCAGCATTTT. It encodes CASSYSRLGQPQHF.

The chain links TRBV11-2 to TRBJ2-5, with a weak D call TRBD2 (6 bases). Trimming cost V 0 bases and J 5 bases, with 16 bases left between them. The length of the CDR3 is 16 residues. Germline V gives CDR1 SGHAT, CDR2 FQNNGV. CDR3 nucleotide sequence: TGTGCCAGCAGCTTAGATCGGGGGAGATGGGGTGAGACCCAGTACTTC. Translating gives CASSLDRGRWGETQYF.

The CDR3 here is CASSYLTGGYGYTF. The CDR3 nucleotides are TGTGCCAGCAGTTACCTGACAGGGGGCTATGGCTACACCTTC. The chain uses TRBV6-5 and TRBJ1-2; TRBD1 aligns across 9 bases. J gave up 4 bases and V 2 bases, and 2 bases lay outside the gene matches. Germline CDR1 MNHEY, CDR2 SVGAGI. This CDR3 is built from 14 residues.

The CDR3 coding sequence is TGTGCCAGCAGCTTAGGGCTGTTCTACAATGAGCAGTTCTTC. Its translation is CASSLGLFYNEQFF. V gene TRBV7-9 combines with J gene TRBJ2-1; D is ambiguous. Trimming removed 1 base at V and 3 bases at J, with 7 bases between. The germline V gene encodes CDR1 SEHNR and CDR2 FQNEAQ (reference sequence). The CDR3 is made up of 14 amino acids.

About this clone itself: This specimen includes other DNA sequences encoding the same CDR3. The rearrangement uses TRBV29-1 and TRBJ1-2; D possibly corresponds to TRBD1 (5 bases). Germline V gene sequence: CDR1 SQVTM, CDR2 ANQGSEA. V dropped 2 bases and J dropped 7 bases, with 20 bases sitting between them. The CDR3 covers 15 residues. This CDR3 is CSVENLRTNGCGYTF. The CDR3 region has the DNA TGCAGCGTTGAAAATCTCCGGACAAACGGCTGTGGCTACACCTTC.

The J gene is TRBJ1-1, the V gene TRBV28; D unclear. The CDR3 spans 14 residues. Germline CDR1 is MDHEN and CDR2 is SYDVKM. Trimming took off 5 bases at V and 0 bases at J, with 10 bases between the two ends. CDR3: CASSGTRLNTEAFF. CDR3 DNA: TGTGCCAGCAGTGGTACGAGATTGAACACTGAAGCTTTCTTT.

The V and J genes are TRBV13 and TRBJ1-2; 9 bases are shared with TRBD1. Trimming removed 4 bases from V and 4 bases from J; junction bases left unmatched: 7. CDR1 is PRHDT and CDR2 is FYEKMQ in the germline V gene (reference sequence). CDR3 length equals 15 residues. CDR3 region: CASSSRDRELYGYTF. As DNA, the CDR3 is TGTGCCAGCAGCTCCCGGGACAGGGAACTCTATGGCTACACCTTC.

The chain has TRBV6-5 and TRBJ1-2; possible D gene TRBD1, 6 bases. Between the trimmed V and J ends, which lost 5 bases and 5 bases, there was a span of 9 bases. This CDR3 region has 12 residues. Germline values: CDR1 MNHEY, CDR2 SVGAGI. The DNA of the CDR3 is TGTGCCAGCAGTGAGGACAGTTATGGCTACACCTTC. Its translation: CASSEDSYGYTF.

This chain links TRBV7-2 with TRBJ2-1, with 8 nucleotides matching TRBD2. V was pared by 3 bases and J by 4 bases, with 8 bases of the junction left unmatched. Germline assignment: CDR1 SGHTA and CDR2 FQGNSA. The CDR3 is 16 residues long. The CDR3 is CASSFAGAGVYNEQFF. DNA for the CDR3: TGTGCCAGCAGCTTCGCGGGAGCGGGGGTATACAATGAGCAGTTCTTC.